Given below is one T cell receptor (beta chain) in context. What it binds is unknown. The source of the sample is a study of cytomegalovirus exposure and HLA in healthy donors. Across the study: Unique TCRs numbering about 87 million, obtained from HLA-typed donors, made up an early data release.

Study-level findings and limits: Reports showed the classifier diagnosing cytomegalovirus status with high specificity and sensitivity. In a later analysis, donors in an Asian-associated ancestry cluster reportedly had fewer N-insertions in productive TCRs than the cohort mean.

V lost 3 bases, J lost 2 bases, and 2 bases stayed unmatched. CDR1 SGHRS and CDR2 YFSETQ come from the germline V gene. The length of the CDR3 is 13 residues. The study ran its PCR with 60 Vbeta and 13 Jbeta primers. Sequencing was performed with immunoSEQ multiplex PCR; in TCRdb, only in-frame clones are kept and a portion is missing. The data show 200,000 or so clones, 75% to 85% seen once. The chain employs TRBV5-1 and TRBJ2-7, with 7 positions matching TRBD1. What was sequenced was PBMCs. This TCR derives from a woman under 30 in good health and CMV-seropositive. In nucleotides, the CDR3 is TGCGCCAGCAGCTGGGACAGAGCCTACGAGCAGTACTTC. This translates into CASSWDRAYEQYF. Variable domain in full (rest from reference TRBV5-1 and TRBJ2-7): KAGVTQTPRYLIKTRGQQVTLSCSPISGHRSVSWYQQTPGQGLQFLFEYFSETQRNKGNFPGRFSGRQFSNSRSEMNVSTLELGDSALYLCASSWDRAYEQYFGPGTRLTVT.